This T cell receptor beta chain was retrieved from a study of shared clonotypes between healthy human individuals (dated by TCRdb to the early 2020s). Study-level background: A couple of women and three men aged 18 to 49 years were included in the cohort. To estimate repertoire size and how much clonotype sharing occurs between individuals, the study deeply sequenced the blood TCR repertoires of roughly 5 healthy adults. For each donor, CD4 naive and CD4 memory were each given three plates, CD8 naive was given two plates, and CD8 memory was given one plate. Each donor's leukapheresis produced roughly between roughly 0.85 and 9 billion PBMCs. Different laboratories and diverse techniques were used to prepare libraries and sequence TCR repertoires, to increase sequencing depth and limit assay-specific biases.

TCR CDR3 regions were amplified from genomic DNA by multiplex PCR using the deep immunoSEQ assay. Extracted genomic DNA from each cell subset was distributed evenly across all wells of several immunoSEQ 96-well plates, and each plate was treated as a replicate. For sorted subsets, each replicate PCR was loaded with approximately 190 ng genomic DNA, equivalent to 30,000 or so T cell genomes. Purified libraries were measured with a Qubit 3.0 fluorometer, size-checked on a Bioanalyzer 2100, and measured again with the KAPA Library Quantification kit. Every immunoSEQ 96-well plate was sequenced on a separate single-read 150-cycle Illumina NextSeq 550 flow cell. Per the authors' processing: Because the immunoSEQ output held only junctional sequences and lacked quality scores, the filtering could not match the filtering applied to full-length reads. To assign V/J genes and CDR3, sequences were annotated using PyIR, a Python wrapper for IgBLAST v1.9, with IMGT germline references. Reads with weak V/J assignments (E-value above 1e-6), missing CDR3, stop codons, out-of-frame junctions, or ambiguous translated residues were removed. V3J clonotypes were defined as sequences sharing an identical inferred V gene, J gene, and CDR3 amino acid sequence. Percentage overlap between repertoires was computed as shared unique clonotypes divided by the size of the smaller repertoire. Repertoire richness was assessed with RTK rarefaction, the Chao1 estimator, and Recon v2.1 estimates of unobserved clonotypes. Generation probabilities for all TCRbeta clonotypes obtained by the gDNA method from four donors were computed using OLGA. In its TCRdb copy, this immuneACCESS table keeps in-frame sequences only and misses some clones. Where compared with another copy, unresolved V genes explain less than half of these, and the others have no known cause. That table gives V, J and clone size, and the DNA gave D and trimming. This sample is represented by around 620,000 clones; 95% of them were singletons. 0.11% of the sample is held by the ten biggest clonotypes.

V loses 1 base of germline sequence and J loses 6 bases, and the interval between the two ends is 13 bases. The CDR3 runs 15 residues from the cysteine to the phenylalanine. Only CDR3 DNA remains: 45 bases, in frame from the first base. CDR1 and CDR2, looked up from the germline V gene, are KGHSH and LQKENI. This clone appeared a single time. Its recognized antigen is unknown. Base qualities are not provided; no much larger clone lies one nucleotide away. The investigation overall reported the following: Higher generation probabilities were observed for clonotypes shared by all four sorted-subset donors than for non-shared clonotypes. Because the study included only a small number of donors, the genetic and exposure-history diversity represented was limited. Naive subsets generally had larger estimated clonotype richness than memory subsets did. Sharing across a few donors was observed for approximately 5% of naive CD4, less than 4% of naive CD8, roughly 2.4% of memory CD4, and about 0.4% of memory CD8 clonotypes. Incomplete sequencing was indicated by rarefaction of sorted-subset datasets, despite the large sequencing depth. Based on pairwise subsampling, the degree of clonotype sharing among donors was expected to be affected by sequencing depth. Sampling was restricted to blood, and TCR repertoires in tissue are likely to differ from TCR repertoires in blood.

For the CD8 naive samples, CD45RO-negative cells were positively selected for CCR7, yielding a CD45RA+CCR7+ population from which TemRA cells were excluded. The donors were healthy, HIV-negative adults with no recently reported acute infections or vaccinations. All donors were Caucasian adults living in Nashville, Tennessee, USA. Blood was obtained by leukapheresis, after which PBMCs were separated by Ficoll-Histopaque density gradient centrifugation and cryopreserved in liquid nitrogen vapor phase. Purity and quantity of every magnetically sorted T cell population were checked by analytical flow cytometry. From each sorted fraction, genomic DNA was isolated and quantified by UV absorbance on a Nanodrop 2000c.

The sequence joins TRBV18 to TRBJ2-1; 6 matching bases give a weak D call of TRBD2. The specimen sequenced was naive CD8+ T cells sorted from blood. What this sample's cell subset or site label stands for: CD45RA+CCR7+. The clonotype originates from a young woman in good health. The DNA sequence is as follows: TGTGCCAGCTCACCACTTTTCGGAGGGGCCAATGAGCAGTTCTTC. Its protein product is CASSPLFGGANEQFF. With the rest looked up from the reference TRBV18 and TRBJ2-1 genes rather than sequenced, the full variable domain is NAGVMQNPRHLVRRRGQEARLRCSPMKGHSHVYWYRQLPEEGLKFMVYLQKENIIDESGMPKERFSAEFPKEGPSILRIQQVVRGDSAAYFCASSPLFGGANEQFFGPGTRLTVL.